These T cell receptor beta chains were read from a single sample in a study of long-term antiretroviral therapy in people with HIV. Repertoires were generated with immunoSEQ multiplex PCR, while TCRdb's copy carries only in-frame clones and drops some. The sample yields about 20,000 clones, about 80% seen once. This material consisted of unsorted PBMCs, taken 0.2 years after starting antiretroviral therapy. The receptors shown here come from a woman in her 40s with HIV. CDR3s include the opening cysteine and the closing phenylalanine or tryptophan. The D gene is left open where the match is weak. The listing skips clone size in some rows; elsewhere it reads once, few, many or a size class.

CDR3 length | clone size | J gene | V gene | D gene | CDR3 protein | CDR3 DNA
14 | - | TRBJ2-7 | TRBV27 | TRBD2 | CASSLSAGAHEQYF | TGTGCCAGCAGTTTATCAGCGGGAGCGCACGAGCAGTACTTC
15 | - | TRBJ1-2 | TRBV7-2 | - | CASSLASGANYGYTF | TGTGCCAGCAGCTTAGCTTCGGGGGCTAACTATGGCTACACCTTC
15 | - | TRBJ2-6 | TRBV18 | TRBD1 | CASSSQGAGANVLTF | TGTGCCAGCTCATCCCAGGGGGCGGGGGCCAACGTCCTGACTTTC
14 | - | TRBJ1-5 | TRBV6-1 | - | CASSDRSRSQPQHF | TGTGCCAGCAGTGACAGGTCTCGGAGTCAGCCCCAGCATTTT
15 | - | TRBJ2-5 | TRBV2 | TRBD2 | CASRNSGGAMETQYF | TGTGCCAGCAGGAATAGCGGGGGGGCCATGGAGACCCAGTACTTC
15 | - | TRBJ2-7 | TRBV10-3 | TRBD2 | CAISESVLAAYEQYF | TGTGCCATCAGTGAGTCGGTCCTAGCGGCCTACGAGCAGTACTTC
14 | - | TRBJ2-2 | TRBV30 | TRBD1 | CAWNLQGATGELFF | TGTGCCTGGAACCTGCAGGGGGCGACCGGGGAGCTGTTTTTT
14 | - | TRBJ2-2 | TRBV4-2 | TRBD2 | CASSPSGGAGELFF | TGTGCCAGCAGCCCGAGCGGGGGGGCCGGGGAGCTGTTTTTT
12 | - | TRBJ2-7 | TRBV7-9 | - | CASSQSSYEQYF | TGTGCCAGCAGCCAATCCTCCTACGAGCAGTACTTC
14 | - | TRBJ1-2 | TRBV5-1 | TRBD1 | CASSLDGQGYGYTF | TGCGCCAGCAGCTTGGATGGACAGGGCTATGGCTACACCTTC
13 | - | TRBJ2-7 | TRBV15 | - | CATSRGTEPEQYF | TGTGCCACCAGCCGCGGGACTGAACCTGAGCAGTACTTC
14 | - | TRBJ1-1 | TRBV9 | - | CASSADWWDTEAFF | TGTGCCAGCAGCGCTGACTGGTGGGACACTGAAGCTTTCTTT
17 | - | TRBJ2-2 | TRBV27 | TRBD2 | CASRFRGLAGEAGELFF | TGTGCCAGCAGGTTTAGGGGCCTAGCGGGAGAGGCCGGGGAGCTGTTTTTT
14 | once | TRBJ2-7 | TRBV29-1 | - | CSVGNSRGTYEQYF | TGCAGCGTTGGGAATTCTAGGGGAACCTACGAGCAGTACTTC
13 | - | TRBJ1-5 | TRBV27 | - | CASSLWDNQPQHF | TGTGCCAGCAGTTTATGGGACAATCAGCCCCAGCATTTT
15 | - | TRBJ2-1 | TRBV5-4 | TRBD2 | CASSTGLAGTNEQFF | TGTGCCAGCAGCACGGGACTAGCGGGAACTAATGAGCAGTTCTTC
18 | - | TRBJ2-1 | TRBV30 | - | CAWSPHTSTNKTYNEQFF | TGTGCCTGGAGTCCCCACACGTCCACTAATAAAACCTACAATGAGCAGTTCTTC
14 | - | TRBJ2-7 | TRBV11-2 | - | CASSLMTGPYEQYF | TGTGCCAGCAGCTTAATGACCGGCCCCTACGAGCAGTACTTC
15 | - | TRBJ2-7 | TRBV19 | TRBD2 | CASSIFSGSSYEQYF | TGTGCCAGTAGTATTTTCAGCGGGAGCTCCTACGAGCAGTACTTC
16 | - | TRBJ2-7 | TRBV6-5 | TRBD2 | CASSSLAGGGDYEQYF | TGTGCCAGCAGTTCGCTAGCGGGAGGGGGGGACTACGAGCAGTACTTC
16 | - | TRBJ2-2 | TRBV10-3 | - | CAALVASGENTGELFF | TGTGCCGCCCTTGTCGCTTCGGGAGAGAACACCGGGGAGCTGTTTTTT
15 | - | TRBJ2-7 | TRBV9 | - | CASSQGGTGFYEQYF | TGTGCCAGCAGCCAGGGGGGGACAGGTTTCTACGAGCAGTACTTC
13 | - | TRBJ2-7 | TRBV7-2 | - | CASSFGPTYEQYF | TGTGCCAGCAGCTTCGGGCCTACCTACGAGCAGTACTTC
14 | - | TRBJ2-6 | TRBV29-1 | - | CSVALNSGANVLTF | TGCAGCGTTGCACTTAACTCTGGGGCCAACGTCCTGACTTTC
13 | - | TRBJ2-5 | TRBV7-2 | - | CASSPSARGTQYF | TGTGCCAGCAGCCCATCAGCGAGGGGGACCCAGTACTTC
16 | few | TRBJ1-2 | TRBV27 | - | CASSLSAAIHNYGYTF | TGTGCCAGCAGTTTATCGGCAGCCATCCATAACTATGGCTACACCTTC
15 | once | TRBJ2-7 | TRBV19 | TRBD2 | CAASEGVAGTYEQYF | TGTGCCGCGAGCGAGGGGGTAGCGGGGACCTACGAGCAGTACTTC
12 | - | TRBJ2-7 | TRBV30 | - | CAWSVSGDEQYF | TGTGCCTGGAGTGTATCAGGGGACGAGCAGTACTTC
15 | - | TRBJ2-3 | TRBV11-3 | - | CASSPDGRATDTQYF | TGTGCCAGCAGCCCAGACGGAAGAGCGACAGATACGCAGTATTTT
14 | - | TRBJ2-2 | TRBV5-1 | - | CASSLVAHTGELFF | TGCGCCAGCAGCTTAGTAGCGCACACCGGGGAGCTGTTTTTT
12 | - | TRBJ1-4 | TRBV10-2 | - | CASSESALALFF | TGCGCCAGCAGTGAGTCGGCCCTAGCACTGTTTTTT
15 | once | TRBJ2-5 | TRBV2 | TRBD1 | CASSSGTGVKETQYF | TGTGCCAGCAGCTCCGGGACAGGGGTCAAAGAGACCCAGTACTTC
13 | once | TRBJ2-2 | TRBV7-7 | - | CASSLRGTGELFF | TGTGCCAGCAGCTTGAGAGGGACCGGGGAGCTGTTTTTT
16 | few | TRBJ2-1 | TRBV5-1 | TRBD2 | CASSLVAGGLGDEQFF | TGCGCCAGCAGCTTGGTGGCGGGGGGCCTGGGGGATGAGCAGTTCTTC
18 | - | TRBJ2-6 | TRBV5-4 | - | CASSLAGPAQAGANVLTF | TGTGCCAGCAGCTTGGCCGGGCCAGCCCAGGCGGGGGCCAACGTCCTGACTTTC
13 | few | TRBJ1-5 | TRBV6-1 | - | CASTGGGNRPQHF | TGTGCCAGCACTGGGGGGGGGAACCGGCCCCAGCATTTT
13 | - | TRBJ2-1 | TRBV11-2 | - | CASRLPLYNEQFF | TGTGCCTCGAGGTTGCCGTTATACAATGAGCAGTTCTTC
16 | - | TRBJ2-2 | TRBV11-3 | - | CASSWGTKGDTGELFF | TGTGCCAGCAGCTGGGGGACAAAGGGTGACACCGGGGAGCTGTTTTTT
15 | medium-sized | TRBJ1-2 | TRBV7-9 | TRBD1 | CASSPGTGSNYGYTF | TGTGCCAGCAGCCCCGGGACAGGATCTAACTATGGCTACACCTTC
14 | - | TRBJ2-3 | TRBV27 | TRBD2 | CASSFLAGTDTQYF | TGTGCCAGCAGTTTCCTAGCGGGCACAGATACGCAGTATTTT
13 | - | TRBJ2-2 | TRBV25-1 | - | CASRPPNTGELFF | TGTGCCAGCCGACCACCGAACACCGGGGAGCTGTTTTTT
15 | - | TRBJ2-1 | TRBV5-4 | TRBD2 | CASSPPAGGYNEQFF | TGTGCCAGCAGCCCTCCAGCGGGAGGATACAATGAGCAGTTCTTC
17 | - | TRBJ1-4 | TRBV18 | - | CASSPTISGRGNEKLFF | TGTGCCAGCTCACCTACGATTTCAGGGAGGGGGAATGAAAAACTGTTTTTT
13 | - | TRBJ2-1 | TRBV29-1 | TRBD2 | CSVVIAGKNEQFF | TGCAGCGTTGTGATAGCGGGGAAGAATGAGCAGTTCTTC
15 | - | TRBJ1-5 | TRBV5-1 | TRBD1 | CASSLGTGDYQPQHF | TGCGCCAGCAGCTTGGGGACAGGGGACTATCAGCCCCAGCATTTT
17 | - | TRBJ2-3 | TRBV9 | - | CASSVVAGETSTDTQYF | TGTGCCAGCAGCGTAGTGGCAGGTGAGACTAGCACAGATACGCAGTATTTT
16 | - | TRBJ2-2 | TRBV7-2 | TRBD2 | CASSLDTSETTGELFF | TGTGCCAGCAGCTTAGACACTAGCGAGACGACCGGGGAGCTGTTTTTT
15 | - | TRBJ2-7 | TRBV15 | TRBD2 | CATGEMGLAGSEQYF | TGTGCCACGGGGGAAATGGGACTAGCGGGAAGTGAGCAGTACTTC
16 | - | TRBJ1-6 | TRBV5-6 | - | CASSSADGESDSPLHF | TGTGCCAGCAGCTCGGCCGACGGCGAAAGTGACTCACCCCTCCACTTT
13 | - | TRBJ1-1 | TRBV4-3 | - | CASSPREGTEAFF | TGCGCCAGCAGCCCCCGGGAGGGGACTGAAGCTTTCTTT
16 | - | TRBJ2-2 | TRBV19 | - | CASSLTRTANTGELFF | TGTGCCAGTAGTTTGACCCGGACAGCTAACACCGGGGAGCTGTTTTTT
15 | - | TRBJ2-2 | TRBV9 | - | CASSPPQGHTGELFF | TGTGCCAGCAGCCCACCCCAGGGACACACCGGGGAGCTGTTTTTT
15 | - | TRBJ2-3 | TRBV6-6 | - | CASSYSLISTDTQYF | TGTGCCAGCAGTTACTCGCTTATTAGCACAGATACGCAGTATTTT
16 | - | TRBJ2-2 | TRBV5-4 | TRBD1 | CASSSWTGVNTGELFF | TGTGCCAGCAGCTCTTGGACAGGAGTTAACACCGGGGAGCTGTTTTTT
15 | - | TRBJ1-3 | TRBV6-6 | TRBD1 | CASSMTGGTGNTIYF | TGTGCCAGCAGCATGACAGGGGGCACGGGAAACACCATATATTTT
15 | - | TRBJ2-7 | TRBV6-6 | TRBD1 | CASSYLTGGGYEQYF | TGTGCCAGCAGTTACCTGACAGGGGGCGGCTACGAGCAGTACTTC
15 | - | TRBJ2-5 | TRBV11-2 | - | CASSLDLGGGETQYF | TGTGCCAGCAGCTTAGATCTAGGAGGAGGAGAGACCCAGTACTTC
15 | - | TRBJ2-5 | TRBV29-1 | TRBD2 | CSASRRGGPGETQYF | TGCAGCGCATCGAGGCGGGGGGGCCCGGGAGAGACCCAGTACTTC
13 | - | TRBJ1-2 | TRBV28 | - | CATVVAGYDGYTF | TGTGCCACCGTAGTGGCAGGGTACGATGGCTACACCTTC